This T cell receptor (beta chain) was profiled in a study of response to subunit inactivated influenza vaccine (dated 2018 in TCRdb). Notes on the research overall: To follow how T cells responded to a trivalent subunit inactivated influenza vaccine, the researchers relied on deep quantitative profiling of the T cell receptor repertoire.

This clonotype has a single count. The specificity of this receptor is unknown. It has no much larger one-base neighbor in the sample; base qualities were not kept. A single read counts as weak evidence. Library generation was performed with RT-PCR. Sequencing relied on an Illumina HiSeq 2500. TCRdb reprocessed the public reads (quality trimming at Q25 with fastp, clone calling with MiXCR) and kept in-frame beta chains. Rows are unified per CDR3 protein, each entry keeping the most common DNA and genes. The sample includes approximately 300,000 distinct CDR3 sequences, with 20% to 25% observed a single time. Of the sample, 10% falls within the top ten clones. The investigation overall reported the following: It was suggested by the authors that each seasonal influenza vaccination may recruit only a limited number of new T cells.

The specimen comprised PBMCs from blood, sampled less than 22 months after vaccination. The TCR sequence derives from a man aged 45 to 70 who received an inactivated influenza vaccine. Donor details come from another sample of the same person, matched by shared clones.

The CDR3 region: CASRPPGARRGAFF. The sequence in DNA is TGTGCCAGCAGACCGCCCGGGGCCAGACGGGGGGCTTTCTTT. The chain uses TRBV6-1 and TRBJ1-1; the best D guess is TRBD1, with 5 bases matching. The CDR3 numbers 14 residues from cysteine through phenylalanine. Only the CDR3 DNA is retained, 42 bases long and in frame from the first base. CDR1 and CDR2, per the germline V gene, are MNHNS and SASEGT. V is pared back by 6 bases and J by 11 bases, with 22 bases lying between the germline termini.